This T cell receptor (beta chain) was retrieved from a study of T cells in localized non-small cell lung cancer. Study-level points and caveats: Out of the top 100 tumor clones, a median around 50 were seen in adjacent lung.

Regarding this clone: The antigen is not known.

This CDR3 is built from 14 residues. Trimming stripped 2 bases from V and 11 bases from J, with 19 bases between. Germline values: CDR1 SGHKS, CDR2 YYEKEE (reference sequence). Clones were read by immunoSEQ multiplex PCR, and TCRdb kept only the in-frame ones, dropping some. The sample comprises about 59,000 clones, roughly 89% of which are singletons, and under 25% rests with the top ten. This TCR was recovered from a man aged 35-75 years with stage I squamous cell lung carcinoma. Sample: peripheral blood, taken before any cancer treatment. The chain has TRBV5-5 and TRBJ1-1; D is unclear. The CDR3 loop is CASSFGARQDQAFF. The CDR3 DNA is TGTGCCAGCAGCTTTGGCGCCCGGCAGGATCAGGCTTTCTTT.